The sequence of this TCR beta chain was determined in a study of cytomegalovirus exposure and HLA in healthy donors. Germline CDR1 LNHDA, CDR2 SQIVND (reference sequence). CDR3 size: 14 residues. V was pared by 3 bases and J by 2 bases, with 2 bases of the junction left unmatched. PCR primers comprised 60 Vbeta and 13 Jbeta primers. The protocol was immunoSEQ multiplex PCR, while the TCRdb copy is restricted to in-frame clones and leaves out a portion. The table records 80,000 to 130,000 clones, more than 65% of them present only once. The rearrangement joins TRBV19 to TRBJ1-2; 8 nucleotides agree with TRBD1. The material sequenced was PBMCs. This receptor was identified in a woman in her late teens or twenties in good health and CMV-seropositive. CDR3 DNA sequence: TGTGCCAGTAGTATTCGGACAGGGAACTATGGCTACACCTTC. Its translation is CASSIRTGNYGYTF.